This T cell receptor (beta chain) originates from a study of tumor-infiltrating lymphocytes in oesophageal squamous cell carcinoma listed by TCRdb under 2016. The CDR3 starts with the cysteine, ends with the phenylalanine, and has 14 residues. Here the CDR3 DNA is all that survives: 42 bases in frame from base 1. Receptors were amplified or captured by PCR. Sequencing relied on an Illumina HiSeq 2000. The public sequencing data were trimmed at Q25 with fastp and processed into clonotypes with MiXCR by TCRdb, which kept only in-frame beta chains. All rows with the same CDR3 protein become a single entry with the most common DNA and genes. Across this sample there are fewer than 11,000 distinct CDR3 sequences, with around 63% seen only once. About 34% of the sample goes to the ten largest clones. This clonotype was found many times. The clone's antigen remains unknown. No much larger clone exists at a distance of one base, and base qualities are not known.

This clonotype was obtained from a male donor with esophageal squamous cell carcinoma. The V and J segments used are TRBV12-3 or TRBV12-4 and TRBJ2-1; the central 8 bases match TRBD1. Gene TRBJ2-7 matches the end of the DNA better, so the J call may be wrong. The specimen sequenced was esophageal tumor tissue. The CDR3 has the sequence CASSSSTGDYEQYF. Here is the DNA: TGTGCCAGCAGTTCCTCGACAGGGGACTACGAGCAGTACTTC.